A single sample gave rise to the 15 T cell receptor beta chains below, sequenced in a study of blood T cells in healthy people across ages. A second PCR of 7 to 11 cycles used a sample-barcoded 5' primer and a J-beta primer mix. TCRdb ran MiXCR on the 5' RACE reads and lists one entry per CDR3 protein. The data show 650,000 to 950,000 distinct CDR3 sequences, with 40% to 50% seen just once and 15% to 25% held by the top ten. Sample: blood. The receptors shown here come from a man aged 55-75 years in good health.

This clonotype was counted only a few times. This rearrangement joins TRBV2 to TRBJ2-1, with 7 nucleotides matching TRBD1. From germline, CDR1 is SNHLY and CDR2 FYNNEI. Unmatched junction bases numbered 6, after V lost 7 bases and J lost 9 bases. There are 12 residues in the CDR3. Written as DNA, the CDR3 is TGTGCCAGCACAGTCTCAGGGGGTGAGCAGTTCTTC. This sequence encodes CASTVSGGEQFF. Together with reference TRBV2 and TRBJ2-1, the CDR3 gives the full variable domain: EPEVTQTPSHQVTQMGQEVILRCVPISNHLYFYWYRQILGQKVEFLVSFYNNEISEKSEIFDDQFSVERPDGSNFTLKIRSTKLEDSAMYFCASTVSGGEQFFGPGTRLTVL.

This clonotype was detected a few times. CDR3 coding DNA: TGTGCCAGCAGTGGGACAGTCCGAGACCAAGAGACCCAGTACTTC. Protein: CASSGTVRDQETQYF. This chain uses TRBV28 with TRBJ2-5; 7 bases agree with TRBD1. The CDR3 loop spans 15 amino acids. Trimming took 5 bases from V and 0 from J; bases not matched to a gene: 6. CDR1 is MDHEN and CDR2 is SYDVKM in the germline V gene.

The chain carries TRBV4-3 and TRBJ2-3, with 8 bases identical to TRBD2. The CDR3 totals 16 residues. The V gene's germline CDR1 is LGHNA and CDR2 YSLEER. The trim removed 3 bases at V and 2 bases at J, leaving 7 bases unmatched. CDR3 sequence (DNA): TGCGCCAGCAGCCAGACCGGGGGGGCCTTCACAGATACGCAGTATTTT. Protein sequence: CASSQTGGAFTDTQYF.

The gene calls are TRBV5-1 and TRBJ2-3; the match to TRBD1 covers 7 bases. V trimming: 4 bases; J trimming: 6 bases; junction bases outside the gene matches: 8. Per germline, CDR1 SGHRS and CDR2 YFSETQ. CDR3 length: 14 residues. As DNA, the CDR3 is TGCGCCAGCAGCCGTTCGACAGGGTCGGATACGCAGTATTTT. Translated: CASSRSTGSDTQYF.

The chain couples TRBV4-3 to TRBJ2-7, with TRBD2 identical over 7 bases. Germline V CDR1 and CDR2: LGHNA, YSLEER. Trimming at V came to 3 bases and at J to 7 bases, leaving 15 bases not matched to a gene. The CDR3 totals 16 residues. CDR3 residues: CASSQGFKSSGKEQYF. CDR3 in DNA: TGCGCCAGCAGCCAGGGCTTTAAATCTAGCGGAAAAGAGCAGTACTTC.

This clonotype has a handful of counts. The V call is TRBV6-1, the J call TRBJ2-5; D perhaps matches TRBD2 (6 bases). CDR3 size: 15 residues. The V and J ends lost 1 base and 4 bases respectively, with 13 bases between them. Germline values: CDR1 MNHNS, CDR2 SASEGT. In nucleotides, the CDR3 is TGTGCCAGCAGTGAAGGAGGAGGGTTTTTAGAGACCCAGTACTTC. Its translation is CASSEGGGFLETQYF.

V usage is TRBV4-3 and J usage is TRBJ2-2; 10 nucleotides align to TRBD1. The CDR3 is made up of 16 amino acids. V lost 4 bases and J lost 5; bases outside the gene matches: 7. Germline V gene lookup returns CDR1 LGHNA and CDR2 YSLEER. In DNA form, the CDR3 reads TGCGCCAGCAGCCGCGTCCCGGGACAGGGGACCGGGGAGCTGTTTTTT. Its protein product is CASSRVPGQGTGELFF.

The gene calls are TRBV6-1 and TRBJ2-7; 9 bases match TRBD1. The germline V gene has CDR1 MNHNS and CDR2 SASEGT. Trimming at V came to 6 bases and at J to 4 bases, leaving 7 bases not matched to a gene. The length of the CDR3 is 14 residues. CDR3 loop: CASRGGQGKYEQYF. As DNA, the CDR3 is TGTGCCAGCAGAGGTGGACAGGGGAAGTACGAGCAGTACTTC.

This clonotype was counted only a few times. DNA of the CDR3: TGTGCCAGCAGCTTCGCCACGGGCCACGAGCAGTACTTC. Translating gives CASSFATGHEQYF. The chain links TRBV7-8 to TRBJ2-7, with D hard to call. The V end lost 3 bases, the J end lost 5 bases, and 11 bases lay between the germline ends. The CDR3 consists of 13 residues. CDR1 is SGHVS and CDR2 is FQNEAQ in the germline V gene.

The CDR3, as DNA: TGTGCCAGCAGGTTCCCATCCGACACCCAGTACTTC. Encoded protein: CASRFPSDTQYF. The chain combines TRBV6-1 with TRBJ2-5; D is ambiguous. The CDR3 runs 12 residues. CDR1 is MNHNS, CDR2 SASEGT, per germline. The V end lost 6 bases, the J end lost 8 bases, and 13 bases lay between the germline ends.

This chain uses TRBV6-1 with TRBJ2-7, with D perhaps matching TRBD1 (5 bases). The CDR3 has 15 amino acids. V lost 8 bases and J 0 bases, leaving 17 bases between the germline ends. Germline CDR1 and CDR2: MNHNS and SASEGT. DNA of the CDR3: TGTGCCAGCGGAAAAGGGGTCCCTAGCTCCTACGAGCAGTACTTC. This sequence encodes CASGKGVPSSYEQYF.

The CDR3 nucleotides read TGTGCCAGCAGGGGGGGGGGGCTAGGGCACAATGAGCAGTTCTTC. Encoded protein: CASRGGGLGHNEQFF. This chain uses TRBV3-1 with TRBJ2-1; D is possibly TRBD2 (7 bases). The CDR3 consists of 15 residues. Between the trimmed V and J ends, which lost 6 bases and 5 bases, there was a span of 17 bases. CDR1 is LGHDT, CDR2 YNNKEL, per germline (reference sequence).

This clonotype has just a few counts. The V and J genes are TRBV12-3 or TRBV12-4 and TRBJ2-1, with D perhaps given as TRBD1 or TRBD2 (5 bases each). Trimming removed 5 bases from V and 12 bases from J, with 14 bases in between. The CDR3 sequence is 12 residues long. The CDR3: CASSTMGVGQFF. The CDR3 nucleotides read TGTGCCAGCAGTACAATGGGGGTCGGGCAGTTCTTC.

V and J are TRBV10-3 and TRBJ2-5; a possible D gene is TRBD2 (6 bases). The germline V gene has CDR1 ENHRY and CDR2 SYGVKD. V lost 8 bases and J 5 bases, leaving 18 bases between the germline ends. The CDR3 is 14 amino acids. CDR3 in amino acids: CAIRPEGTVETQYF. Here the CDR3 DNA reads TGTGCCATCCGCCCGGAGGGGACGGTGGAGACCCAGTACTTC.

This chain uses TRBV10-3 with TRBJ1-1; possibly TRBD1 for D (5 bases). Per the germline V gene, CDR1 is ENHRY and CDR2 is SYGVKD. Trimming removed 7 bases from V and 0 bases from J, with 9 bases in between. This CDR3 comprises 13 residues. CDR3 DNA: TGTGCCATCACCCGGGACTTGAACACTGAAGCTTTCTTT. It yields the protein CAITRDLNTEAFF.